One sample yielded the 6 T cell receptor beta chains listed below, sequenced in a study of response to subunit inactivated influenza vaccine. TCRdb re-analysed the RT-PCR reads in MiXCR, keeping a single row per CDR3 protein. The data show under 550,000 distinct CDR3 sequences, approximately 7.3% seen once. The sequenced sample was PBMCs from blood, obtained about 23 months after vaccination. The source of these receptors is a man aged 50 to 69 who received an inactivated influenza vaccine.

The chain joins TRBV7-8 to TRBJ2-1; 7 positions match TRBD2. The CDR3 loop spans 16 amino acids. With V trimmed by 4 bases and J by 8 bases, 14 bases remained unmatched. Germline V CDR1 and CDR2: SGHVS, FQNEAQ. CDR3 coding DNA: TGTGCCAGCAGCTCCTCTAGCGGCTTATTACCCTATGAGCAGTTCTTC. Amino acid sequence: CASSSSSGLLPYEQFF.

The CDR3 region has the DNA TGTGCCAGCAGAGGACAGAGGCTTTCGGGCGAGCAGTACTTC. Encoded protein: CASRGQRLSGEQYF. The rearrangement links TRBV6-1 to TRBJ2-7; maybe TRBD1 (6 bases). The V end lost 6 bases, the J end lost 6 bases, and 18 bases lay between the germline ends. CDR1 and CDR2 from the germline V gene are MNHNS and SASEGT. The CDR3 runs 14 residues.

Only a few counts were recorded for this clonotype. V usage is TRBV6-1 and J usage is TRBJ1-1, with D unclear. This CDR3 spans 14 amino acids. Germline CDR1 is MNHNS and CDR2 is SASEGT. V lost 6 bases and J lost 1, with 12 bases in between. The CDR3 DNA sequence: TGTGCCAGCAGACCAAGCGGGGAGAACACTGAAGCTTTCTTT. This translates into CASRPSGENTEAFF.

The V call is TRBV10-3, the J call TRBJ2-3, with 9 bases fitting TRBD1. Trimming cost V 10 bases and J 4 bases; bases outside gene matches: 9. The CDR3 contains 14 residues. Germline V lookup: CDR1 ENHRY, CDR2 SYGVKD. The CDR3 DNA sequence: TGTGCCACTACAGGGGGCTTCTCGGCAGATACGCAGTATTTT. Amino acid sequence: CATTGGFSADTQYF.

This clonotype was observed a handful of times. This chain connects TRBV28 to TRBJ2-1, with a weak D call TRBD1 (6 bases). This CDR3 has 11 residues. The germline gives CDR1 MDHEN, CDR2 SYDVKM. Trimming removed 10 bases from V and 7 bases from J, with 11 bases in between. The chain's CDR3 is CATDSLNEQFF. Here the CDR3 DNA reads TGTGCCACGGACAGCCTGAATGAGCAGTTCTTC.

This sequence joins TRBV7-2 and TRBJ2-3; no firm D call. CDR1 and CDR2 (germline): SGHTA, FQGNSA. The CDR3 sequence is 13 residues long. Trimming pared 1 base from V and 7 bases from J, leaving 9 bases between. The CDR3 bases are TGTGCCAGCAGCTTAGATGGGCATAATACGCAGTATTTT. Amino acid sequence: CASSLDGHNTQYF.